The next 6 T cell receptor beta chains were all read from a single sample in a study of cytomegalovirus exposure and HLA in healthy donors. In the PCR, 60 Vbeta and 13 Jbeta primers were used. Sequencing used immunoSEQ multiplex PCR; TCRdb keeps in-frame clones, though not all of them. The data contain about 150,000 clones, approximately 72% of them singletons. Sequenced material: PBMCs. Every receptor here comes from a man aged 18 to 29 in good health and CMV-seronegative.

The chain joins TRBV6-5 to TRBJ2-3, with TRBD2 matching over 7 bases. The CDR3 has 14 residues. CDR1 is MNHEY, CDR2 SVGAGI, per germline. The ends lost 6 bases at V and 2 bases at J; junction bases unmatched: 5. Here the CDR3 DNA reads TGTGCCAGCAGCCTGGCGGGAGTCACAGATACGCAGTATTTT. Residues: CASSLAGVTDTQYF.

This clone appeared once. This chain connects TRBV19 to TRBJ1-2, with D maybe TRBD1 (6 bases). The CDR3 covers 14 residues. CDR1 and CDR2 (germline): LNHDA, SQIVND (reference sequence). V lost 7 bases and J lost 8, with 20 bases in between. CDR3 nucleotides: TGTGCCAGTACCACTAGGGGGGGGGCTAACGGCTACACCTTC. This sequence encodes CASTTRGGANGYTF.

This chain joins TRBV7-6 and TRBJ2-1, with 9 bases aligning to TRBD2. Germline V gives CDR1 SGHVS, CDR2 FNYEAQ. Trimming removed 8 bases from V and 5 bases from J; junction bases left unmatched: 7. The CDR3 runs to 14 residues. The CDR3 is CASGPTSGNNEQFF. The CDR3 bases are TGTGCCAGCGGACCGACTAGCGGAAACAATGAGCAGTTCTTC.

A few counts support this clone. The chain uses TRBV4-3 and TRBJ1-4; 7 nucleotides align to TRBD1. J lost 0 bases, V lost 0 bases, and 1 base had no gene match. The CDR3 has 16 residues. CDR1 LGHNA and CDR2 YSLEER come from the germline V gene. In DNA, the CDR3 is TGCGCCAGCAGCCAAGACAGGGGGACAACTAATGAAAAACTGTTTTTT. It specifies CASSQDRGTTNEKLFF.

The CDR3 DNA follows: TGCGCCAGCAGCCCCCCCGGGAGGGCCGCTACGCAGTATTTT. It translates to CASSPPGRAATQYF. The chain uses TRBV4-1 and TRBJ2-3, with 8 bases that match TRBD2. Trimming at V came to 4 bases and at J to 8 bases, leaving 8 bases not matched to a gene. The V gene's germline CDR1 is MGHRA and CDR2 YSYEKL. CDR3 length equals 14 residues.

The chain has TRBV5-6 and TRBJ1-5; 8 nucleotides agree with TRBD1. V was clipped by 1 base and J by 5 bases; unmatched bases: 2. The CDR3 covers 14 residues. Germline assignment: CDR1 SGHDT and CDR2 YYEEEE. The CDR3 nucleotides are TGTGCCAGCAGCTTGCTACAGGGGGATCAGCCCCAGCATTTT. Translated: CASSLLQGDQPQHF. The full variable domain, completed using reference TRBV5-6 and TRBJ1-5, is DAGVTQSPTHLIKTRGQQVTLRCSPKSGHDTVSWYQQALGQGPQFIFQYYEEEERQRGNFPDRFSGHQFPNYSSELNVNALLLGDSALYLCASSLLQGDQPQHFGDGTRLSIL.